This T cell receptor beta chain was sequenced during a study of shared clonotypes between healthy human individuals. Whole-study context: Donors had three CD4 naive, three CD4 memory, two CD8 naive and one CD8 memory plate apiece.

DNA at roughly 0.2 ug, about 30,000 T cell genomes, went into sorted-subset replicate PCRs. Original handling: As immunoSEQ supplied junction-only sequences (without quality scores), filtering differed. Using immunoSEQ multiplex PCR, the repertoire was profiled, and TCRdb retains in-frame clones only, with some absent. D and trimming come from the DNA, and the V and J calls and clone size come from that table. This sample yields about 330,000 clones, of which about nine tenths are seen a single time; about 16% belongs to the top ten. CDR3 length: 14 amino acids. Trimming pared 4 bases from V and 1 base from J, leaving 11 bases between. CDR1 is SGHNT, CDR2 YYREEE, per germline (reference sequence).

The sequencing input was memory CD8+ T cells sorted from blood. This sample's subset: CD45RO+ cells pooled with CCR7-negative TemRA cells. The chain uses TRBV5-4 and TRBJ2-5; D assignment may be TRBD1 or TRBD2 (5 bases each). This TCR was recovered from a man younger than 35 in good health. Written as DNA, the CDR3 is TGTGCCAGCAGCGCGGCTGGGGGCCAAGAGACCCAGTACTTC. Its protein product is CASSAAGGQETQYF. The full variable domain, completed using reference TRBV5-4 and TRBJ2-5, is ETGVTQSPTHLIKTRGQQVTLRCSSQSGHNTVSWYQQALGQGPQFIFQYYREEENGRGNFPPRFSGLQFPNYSSELNVNALELDDSALYLCASSAAGGQETQYFGPGTRLLVL.